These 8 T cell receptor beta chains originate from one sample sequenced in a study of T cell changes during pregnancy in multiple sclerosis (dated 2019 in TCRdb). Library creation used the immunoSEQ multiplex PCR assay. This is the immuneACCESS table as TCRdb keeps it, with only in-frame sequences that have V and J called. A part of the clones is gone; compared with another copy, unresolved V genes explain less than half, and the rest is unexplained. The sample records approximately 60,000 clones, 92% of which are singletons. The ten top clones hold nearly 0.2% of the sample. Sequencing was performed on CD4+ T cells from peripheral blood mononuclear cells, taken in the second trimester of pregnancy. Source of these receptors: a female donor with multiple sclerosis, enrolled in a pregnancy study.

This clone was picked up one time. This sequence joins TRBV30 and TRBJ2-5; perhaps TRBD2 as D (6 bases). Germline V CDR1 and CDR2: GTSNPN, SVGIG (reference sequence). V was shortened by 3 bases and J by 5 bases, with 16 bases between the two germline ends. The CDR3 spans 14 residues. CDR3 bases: TGTGCCTGGAGGAACGTGGGAGGAGGCGAGACCCAGTACTTC. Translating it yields CAWRNVGGGETQYF.

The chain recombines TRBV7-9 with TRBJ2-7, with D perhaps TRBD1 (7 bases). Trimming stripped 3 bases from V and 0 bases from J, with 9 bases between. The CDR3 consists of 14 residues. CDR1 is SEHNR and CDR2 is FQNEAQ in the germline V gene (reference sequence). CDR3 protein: CASSLRDSSYEQYF. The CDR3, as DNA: TGTGCCAGCAGCTTGCGGGACAGCTCCTACGAGCAGTACTTC.

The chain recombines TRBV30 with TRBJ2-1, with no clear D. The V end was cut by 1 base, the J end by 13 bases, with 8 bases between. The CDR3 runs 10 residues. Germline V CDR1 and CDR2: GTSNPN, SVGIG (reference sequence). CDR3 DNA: TGTGCCTGGAGTGGAGTTCCTCAGTTCTTC. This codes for CAWSGVPQFF.

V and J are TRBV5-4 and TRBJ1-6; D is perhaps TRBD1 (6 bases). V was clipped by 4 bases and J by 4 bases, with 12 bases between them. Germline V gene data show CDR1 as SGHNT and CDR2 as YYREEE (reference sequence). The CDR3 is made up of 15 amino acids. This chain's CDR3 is CASSRGQSYNSPLHF. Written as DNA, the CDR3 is TGTGCCAGCAGCCGCGGACAGTCTTATAATTCACCCCTCCACTTT.

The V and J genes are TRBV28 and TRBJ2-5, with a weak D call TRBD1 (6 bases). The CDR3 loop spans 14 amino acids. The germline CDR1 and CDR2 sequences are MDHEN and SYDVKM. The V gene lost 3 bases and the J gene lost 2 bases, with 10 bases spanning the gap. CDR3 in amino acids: CASSLSRGQETQYF. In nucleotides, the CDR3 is TGTGCCAGCAGTTTGTCCAGGGGACAAGAGACCCAGTACTTC.

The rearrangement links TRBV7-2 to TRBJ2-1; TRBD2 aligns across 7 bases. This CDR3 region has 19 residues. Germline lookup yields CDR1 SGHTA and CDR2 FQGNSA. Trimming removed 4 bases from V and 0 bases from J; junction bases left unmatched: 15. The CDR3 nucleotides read TGTGCCAGCAGCTCCCTTCCGGAGGGACTACTAAACTCCTACAATGAGCAGTTCTTC. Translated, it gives CASSSLPEGLLNSYNEQFF. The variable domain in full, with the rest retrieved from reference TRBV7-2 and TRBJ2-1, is GAGVSQSPSNKVTEKGKDVELRCDPISGHTALYWYRQSLGQGLEFLIYFQGNSAPDKSGLPSDRFSAERTGGSVSTLTIQRTQQEDSAVYLCASSSLPEGLLNSYNEQFFGPGTRLTVL.

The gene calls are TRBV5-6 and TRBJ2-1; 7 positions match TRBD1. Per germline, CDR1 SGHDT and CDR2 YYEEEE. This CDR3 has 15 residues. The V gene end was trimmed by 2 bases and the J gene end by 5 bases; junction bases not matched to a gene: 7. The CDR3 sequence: CASSLTTGFHNEQFF. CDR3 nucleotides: TGTGCCAGCAGCTTAACGACAGGGTTCCACAATGAGCAGTTCTTC.

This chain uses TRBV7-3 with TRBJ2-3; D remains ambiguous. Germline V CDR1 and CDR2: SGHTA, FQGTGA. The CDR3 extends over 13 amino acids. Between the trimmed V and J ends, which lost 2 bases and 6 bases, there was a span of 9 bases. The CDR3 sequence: CASSLLAVDTQYF. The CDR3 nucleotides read TGTGCCAGCAGCTTATTGGCAGTTGATACGCAGTATTTT.